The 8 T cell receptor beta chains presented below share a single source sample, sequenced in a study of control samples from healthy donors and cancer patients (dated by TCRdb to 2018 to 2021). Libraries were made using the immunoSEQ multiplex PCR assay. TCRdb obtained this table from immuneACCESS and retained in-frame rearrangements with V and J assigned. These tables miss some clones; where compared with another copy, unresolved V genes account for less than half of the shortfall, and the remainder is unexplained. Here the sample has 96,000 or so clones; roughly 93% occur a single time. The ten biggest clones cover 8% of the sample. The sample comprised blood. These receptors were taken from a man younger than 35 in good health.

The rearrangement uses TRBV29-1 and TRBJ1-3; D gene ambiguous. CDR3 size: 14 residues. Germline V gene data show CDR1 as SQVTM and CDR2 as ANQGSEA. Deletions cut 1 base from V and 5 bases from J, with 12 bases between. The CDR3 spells CSVEGHGERNTIYF. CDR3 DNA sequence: TGCAGCGTTGAAGGACACGGAGAGCGAAACACCATATATTTT. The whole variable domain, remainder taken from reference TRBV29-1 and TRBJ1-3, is SAVISQKPSRDICQRGTSLTIQCQVDSQVTMMFWYRQQPGQSLTLIATANQGSEATYESGFVIDKFPISRPNLTFSTLTVSNMSPEDSSIYLCSVEGHGERNTIYFGEGSWLTVV.

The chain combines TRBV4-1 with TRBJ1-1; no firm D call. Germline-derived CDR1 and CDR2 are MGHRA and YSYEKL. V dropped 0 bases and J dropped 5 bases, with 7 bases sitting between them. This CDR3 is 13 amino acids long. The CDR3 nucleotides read TGCGCCAGCAGCCAAGAGACGACGACTGAAGCTTTCTTT. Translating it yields CASSQETTTEAFF.

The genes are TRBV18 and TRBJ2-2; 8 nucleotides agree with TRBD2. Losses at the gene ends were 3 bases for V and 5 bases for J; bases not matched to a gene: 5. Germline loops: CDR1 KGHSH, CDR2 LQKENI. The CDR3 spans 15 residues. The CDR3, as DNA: TGTGCCAGCTCACCTTCGACTAGCGAGACCGGGGAGCTGTTTTTT. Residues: CASSPSTSETGELFF. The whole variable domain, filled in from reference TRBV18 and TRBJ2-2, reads NAGVMQNPRHLVRRRGQEARLRCSPMKGHSHVYWYRQLPEEGLKFMVYLQKENIIDESGMPKERFSAEFPKEGPSILRIQQVVRGDSAAYFCASSPSTSETGELFFGEGSRLTVL.

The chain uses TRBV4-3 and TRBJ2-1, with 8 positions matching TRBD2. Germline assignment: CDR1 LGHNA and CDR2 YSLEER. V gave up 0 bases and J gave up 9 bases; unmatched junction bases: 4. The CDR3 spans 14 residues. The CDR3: CASSQEERGFEQFF. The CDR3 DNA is TGCGCCAGCAGCCAAGAAGAGCGGGGGTTTGAGCAGTTCTTC.

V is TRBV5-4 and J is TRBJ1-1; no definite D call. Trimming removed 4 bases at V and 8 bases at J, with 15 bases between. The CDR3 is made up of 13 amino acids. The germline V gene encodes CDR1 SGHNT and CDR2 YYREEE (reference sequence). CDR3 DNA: TGTGCCAGCAGCGAATCAGGAACCTCGGAAGCTTTCTTT. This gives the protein CASSESGTSEAFF. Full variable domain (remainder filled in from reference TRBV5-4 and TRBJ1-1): ETGVTQSPTHLIKTRGQQVTLRCSSQSGHNTVSWYQQALGQGPQFIFQYYREEENGRGNFPPRFSGLQFPNYSSELNVNALELDDSALYLCASSESGTSEAFFGQGTRLTVV.

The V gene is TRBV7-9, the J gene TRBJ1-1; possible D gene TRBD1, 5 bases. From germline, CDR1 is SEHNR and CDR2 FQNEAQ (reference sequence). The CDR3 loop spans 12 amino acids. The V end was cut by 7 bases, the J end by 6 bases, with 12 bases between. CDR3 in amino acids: CASNGAGPEAFF. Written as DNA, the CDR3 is TGTGCCAGCAACGGGGCCGGACCTGAAGCTTTCTTT.

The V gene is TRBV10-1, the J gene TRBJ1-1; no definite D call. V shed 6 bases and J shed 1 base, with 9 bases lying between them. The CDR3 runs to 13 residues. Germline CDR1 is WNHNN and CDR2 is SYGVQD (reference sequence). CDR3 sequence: CASSNRKNTEAFF. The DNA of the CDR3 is TGCGCCAGCAGCAACAGAAAGAACACTGAAGCTTTCTTT.

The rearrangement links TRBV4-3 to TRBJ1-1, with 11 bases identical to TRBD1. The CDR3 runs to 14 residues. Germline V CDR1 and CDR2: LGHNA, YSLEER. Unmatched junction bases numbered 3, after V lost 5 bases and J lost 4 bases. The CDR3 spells CASSSGTGGTEAFF. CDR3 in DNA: TGCGCCAGCAGCTCCGGGACAGGGGGCACTGAAGCTTTCTTT.